These 14 T cell receptor beta chains came from one sample sequenced in a study of cytomegalovirus exposure and HLA in healthy donors. Use of 60 Vbeta and 13 Jbeta primers characterized the PCR. Repertoires were generated with immunoSEQ multiplex PCR, while TCRdb's copy carries only in-frame clones and drops some. The sample shows around 140,000 clones, about three quarters of them seen only once. The sequencing sample was made of PBMCs. The origin of the receptors is a female donor in good health and CMV-seropositive.

The rearrangement joins TRBV5-6 to TRBJ1-1; the match to TRBD1 covers 7 bases. CDR1 and CDR2 (germline): SGHDT, YYEEEE. After removal of 4 bases from V and 1 base from J, the junction contained 7 bases not matched to a gene. The length of the CDR3 is 15 residues. The CDR3 DNA is TGTGCCAGCAGCCCTCGGGGGACAGCGAACACTGAAGCTTTCTTT. Residues: CASSPRGTANTEAFF. Full variable domain (missing parts from reference TRBV5-6 and TRBJ1-1): DAGVTQSPTHLIKTRGQQVTLRCSPKSGHDTVSWYQQALGQGPQFIFQYYEEEERQRGNFPDRFSGHQFPNYSSELNVNALLLGDSALYLCASSPRGTANTEAFFGQGTRLTVV.

V and J are TRBV2 and TRBJ2-5, with D hard to call. V shed 3 bases and J shed 6 bases, with 17 bases lying between them. The CDR3 sequence is 15 residues long. Germline V CDR1 and CDR2: SNHLY, FYNNEI. CDR3 protein: CASSDGWAGLQTQYF. CDR3 DNA sequence: TGTGCCAGCAGTGATGGTTGGGCAGGTTTGCAGACCCAGTACTTC.

The chain combines TRBV2 with TRBJ2-7, with a tentative D call TRBD2 (5 bases). The CDR3 runs to 14 residues. Trimming left V 0 bases short and J 1 base short, with 7 bases between. CDR1 and CDR2 (germline): SNHLY, FYNNEI. The CDR3 DNA reads as TGTGCCAGCAGTGAAGCGAGGGTTTCCTACGAGCAGTACTTC. Protein: CASSEARVSYEQYF.

The chain has TRBV2 and TRBJ1-2; maybe TRBD1 (5 bases). Germline V gene lookup returns CDR1 SNHLY and CDR2 FYNNEI. Trimming took off 6 bases at V and 3 bases at J, with 17 bases between the two ends. This CDR3 region has 15 residues. Written as DNA, the CDR3 is TGTGCCAGCAGGGGTGGTAAGACAGTCGACTATGGCTACACCTTC. It codes for CASRGGKTVDYGYTF. Using reference TRBV2 and TRBJ1-2 for the parts outside the CDR3, the full variable domain is EPEVTQTPSHQVTQMGQEVILRCVPISNHLYFYWYRQILGQKVEFLVSFYNNEISEKSEIFDDQFSVERPDGSNFTLKIRSTKLEDSAMYFCASRGGKTVDYGYTFGSGTRLTVV.

V gene TRBV29-1 combines with J gene TRBJ1-1; a possible D gene is TRBD1 (6 bases). This CDR3 contains 14 residues. CDR1 is SQVTM and CDR2 is ANQGSEA in the germline V gene. V shed 1 base and J shed 0 bases, with 9 bases lying between them. CDR3 coding DNA: TGCAGCGTTGAAGGGGGGCTCATGAACACTGAAGCTTTCTTT. Translated, it gives CSVEGGLMNTEAFF.

J is TRBJ2-5 and V is TRBV28, with no clear D. The last part of the DNA fits TRBJ2-7 better; the J call may be wrong. The CDR3 has 11 amino acids. Germline-derived CDR1 and CDR2 are MDHEN and SYDVKM. Written as DNA, the CDR3 is TGTGCCAGCAGAATCAACTACGAGCAGTACTTC. Amino acid sequence: CASRINYEQYF.

V gene TRBV9 combines with J gene TRBJ1-2, with a possible D match to TRBD1 (5 bases). This CDR3 is built from 15 residues. Between the trimmed V and J ends, which lost 2 bases and 5 bases, there was a span of 16 bases. The germline CDR1 and CDR2 sequences are SGDLS and YYNGEE. CDR3 DNA sequence: TGTGCCAGCAGCGTGGACACCGGATTCCTGTATGGCTACACCTTC. Encoded protein: CASSVDTGFLYGYTF.

This clone was counted only a few times. This rearrangement joins TRBV5-4 to TRBJ2-1, with 8 nucleotides matching TRBD2. The ends lost 4 bases at V and 10 bases at J; junction bases unmatched: 13. Germline V lookup: CDR1 SGHNT, CDR2 YYREEE (reference sequence). The CDR3 loop spans 15 amino acids. The chain's CDR3 is CASSEPGLGIFEQFF. In DNA, the CDR3 is TGTGCCAGCAGCGAACCGGGACTAGGGATATTCGAGCAGTTCTTC.

This chain connects TRBV10-1 to TRBJ2-5; 7 bases are a match to TRBD1. The CDR3 totals 16 residues. Trimming took 10 bases from V and 5 from J; bases not matched to a gene: 19. Per the germline V gene, CDR1 is WNHNN and CDR2 is SYGVQD (reference sequence). The chain's CDR3 is CATDRQGRSWLETQYF. DNA of the CDR3: TGCGCCACCGATAGACAGGGAAGGTCCTGGTTGGAGACCCAGTACTTC.

The genes are TRBV19 and TRBJ2-2, with 9 bases fitting TRBD1. The J segment lost 6 bases and the V segment lost 4 bases, leaving 9 bases of the junction unmatched. In germline, CDR1 is LNHDA, CDR2 SQIVND (reference sequence). The CDR3 has 16 residues. The CDR3 sequence is CASSKGTGNGPGELFF. In DNA, the CDR3 is TGTGCCAGTAGTAAGGGGACAGGGAATGGTCCCGGGGAGCTGTTTTTT.

The DNA for the CDR3 is TGTGCCAGCAGCTCGTTTCCCCCGGGACAGGGAGGCCCTGGCTACACCTTC. As protein: CASSSFPPGQGGPGYTF. The chain links TRBV7-9 to TRBJ1-2, with 9 positions matching TRBD1. There are 17 residues in the CDR3. V gave up 4 bases and J gave up 7 bases; unmatched junction bases: 16. Germline CDR1 SEHNR, CDR2 FQNEAQ (reference sequence).

The chain links TRBV30 to TRBJ2-7, with D possibly matching TRBD2 (5 bases). The V end lost 0 bases, the J end lost 6 bases, and 9 bases lay between the germline ends. The CDR3 is made up of 12 amino acids. Germline V gives CDR1 GTSNPN, CDR2 SVGIG (reference sequence). Written as DNA, the CDR3 is TGTGCCTGGAGTGTAAGAGGGAGCGAGCAGTACTTC. Translated, it gives CAWSVRGSEQYF.

The chain carries TRBV7-2 and TRBJ2-7; the match to TRBD1 covers 8 bases. The CDR3 covers 14 residues. CDR1 SGHTA and CDR2 FQGNSA come from the germline V gene. With 5 bases clipped from V and 7 bases from J, the junction kept 10 bases outside the gene matches. The CDR3: CASSQTTGAGEQYF. DNA of the CDR3: TGTGCCAGCAGCCAAACGACAGGGGCGGGGGAGCAGTACTTC. Combining the CDR3 with reference TRBV7-2 and TRBJ2-7 gives the whole variable domain GAGVSQSPSNKVTEKGKDVELRCDPISGHTALYWYRQSLGQGLEFLIYFQGNSAPDKSGLPSDRFSAERTGGSVSTLTIQRTQQEDSAVYLCASSQTTGAGEQYFGPGTRLTVT.

The chain links TRBV19 to TRBJ1-3; TRBD1 matches 7 bases. CDR1 and CDR2 from the germline V gene are LNHDA and SQIVND (reference sequence). Trimming took 5 bases from V and 3 from J; bases not matched to a gene: 7. This CDR3 spans 15 amino acids. The CDR3 bases are TGTGCCAGTAGTCTAAACAGGGGAAATGGAAACACCATATATTTT. Protein sequence: CASSLNRGNGNTIYF.